The present T cell receptor beta chain was sequenced within a study of T cell repertoires in cytomegalovirus infection. On this clonotype itself: It may be a read error: a sequence one base away is much more abundant.

TCRdb redid the calling of the reads with MiXCR, one entry per CDR3 protein. In the table there are more than 85,000 distinct CDR3 sequences, more than 15% of which are singletons. The CDR3 totals 15 residues. This chain connects TRBV12-3 or TRBV12-4 to TRBJ1-1; 7 bases align to TRBD1. What was sequenced was PBMCs. This sequence originates from a human donor in good health (CMV status not recorded). Some clones in this sample may be carry-over from other donors' samples. The CDR3 region has the DNA TGTGCCAACAGTTTAGGCCAGGGGGTGAACACTGAAGCTTTCTTT. Protein product: CANSLGQGVNTEAFF.